This T cell receptor beta chain was recorded in a study of Graves' ophthalmopathy and Graves' hyperthyroidism. Study-level results: Prediction of ophthalmopathy progression reached around 70% sensitivity and nearly 75% specificity. The authors also found most expanded thyroid clonotypes above 0.001 frequency in blood.

The germline CDR1 and CDR2 sequences are SGHTA and FQGNSA. Trimming removed 4 bases from V and 4 bases from J; junction bases left unmatched: 10. The CDR3 extends over 16 amino acids. Note on this clonotype: Antigen unknown.

Hyperthyroidism patients, aged 18 to 65, were newly diagnosed, under 2 months' duration. Patients with other autoimmune diseases, uncontrolled infections, pregnancy or lactation were excluded. RNA transcripts were the template, and TCR beta CDR3 regions were amplified from them. First-round RT-PCR employed HTBI primers, with a second-round multiplex PCR after it. TCRdb called the multiplex PCR reads again in MiXCR, with one record for every CDR3 protein. Of 900,000 to 1,200,000 distinct CDR3 sequences in the sample, about 38% are singletons; the top ten hold approximately 10%. The sequencing input was peripheral blood or thyroid tissue (not recorded which). This rearrangement joins TRBV7-2 to TRBJ2-1; 7 nucleotides agree with TRBD2. The sequence was obtained from an adult man with Graves' hyperthyroidism. In nucleotides, the CDR3 is TGTGCCAGCAGCTCAGGAAGCGGGGCCAGGTACAATGAGCAGTTCTTC. Protein: CASSSGSGARYNEQFF.